These T cell receptor beta chains were read from a single sample in a study of cytomegalovirus exposure and HLA in healthy donors. Measured with immunoSEQ multiplex PCR; TCRdb has only the in-frame clones, and not every one. The table records around 180,000 clones, over 75% of them present only once. Material for sequencing was PBMCs. These receptors were collected from a woman in her 50s in good health and CMV-seronegative. CDR3s include the opening cysteine and the closing phenylalanine or tryptophan. A D gene is named only where the DNA matches it firmly. Size is omitted from some rows. Given values are once, few, many or a class for expanded clones.

abundance: NA
v_gene: TRBV5-6
j_gene: TRBJ2-7
d_gene: NA
CDR3nt: TGTGCCAGCAGCTTGACGCTACTGCCGAGCTCCTACGAGCAGTACTTC
CDR3aa: CASSLTLLPSSYEQYF

abundance: NA
v_gene: TRBV30
j_gene: TRBJ2-7
d_gene: NA
CDR3nt: TGTGCCTGGAGTCCCACCGGAGACGAGCAGTACTTC
CDR3aa: CAWSPTGDEQYF

abundance: NA
v_gene: TRBV19
j_gene: TRBJ1-5
d_gene: TRBD1
CDR3nt: TGTGCCAGTAGTAGGGGGACAGGTGGGAATAGCAATCAGCCCCAGCATTTT
CDR3aa: CASSRGTGGNSNQPQHF

abundance: NA
v_gene: TRBV30
j_gene: TRBJ2-7
d_gene: NA
CDR3nt: TGTGCCTGGAGTGTACCTGGCCCCCCTGGCGAGCAGTACTTC
CDR3aa: CAWSVPGPPGEQYF

abundance: NA
v_gene: TRBV2
j_gene: TRBJ2-2
d_gene: NA
CDR3nt: TGTGCCAGCAGTGTAAGCACGGCGGGTACCGGGGAGCTGTTTTTT
CDR3aa: CASSVSTAGTGELFF

abundance: NA
v_gene: TRBV6-1
j_gene: TRBJ2-7
d_gene: TRBD1
CDR3nt: TGTGCCAGCATAACACAGGGGTACGAGCAGTACTTC
CDR3aa: CASITQGYEQYF

abundance: NA
v_gene: TRBV28
j_gene: TRBJ2-7
d_gene: NA
CDR3nt: TGTGCCAGCAGTTTGGGACAGCGGGAGACCTACGAGCAGTACTTC
CDR3aa: CASSLGQRETYEQYF

abundance: once
v_gene: TRBV28
j_gene: TRBJ1-2
d_gene: TRBD1
CDR3nt: TGTGCCAGCAGTTTAGATTTAACAGGGGGTCGGCCGGGCGGCTACACCTTC
CDR3aa: CASSLDLTGGRPGGYTF

abundance: NA
v_gene: TRBV6-6
j_gene: TRBJ2-1
d_gene: TRBD2
CDR3nt: TGTGCCAGCTGTAGCGGGGGGTATGGTGAGCAGTTCTTC
CDR3aa: CASCSGGYGEQFF

abundance: NA
v_gene: TRBV6-5
j_gene: TRBJ2-7
d_gene: NA
CDR3nt: TGTGCCAGCAGTCAGGGCCCCAGGCATGCCTACCAGCAGTACTTC
CDR3aa: CASSQGPRHAYQQYF

abundance: few
v_gene: TRBV28
j_gene: TRBJ2-3
d_gene: NA
CDR3nt: TGTGCCAGCAGTTTGCCCTGGGGCTACTCTAACACAGATACGCAGTATTTT
CDR3aa: CASSLPWGYSNTDTQYF

abundance: NA
v_gene: TRBV29-1
j_gene: TRBJ2-4
d_gene: NA
CDR3nt: TGCAGCGTTGTCTCGTCTCTAGCCAAAAACATTCAGTACTTC
CDR3aa: CSVVSSLAKNIQYF

abundance: NA
v_gene: TRBV19
j_gene: TRBJ2-4
d_gene: TRBD2
CDR3nt: TGTGCCAGTAGTATCCCGGGGGGAGTAGCCAAAAACATTCAGTACTTC
CDR3aa: CASSIPGGVAKNIQYF

abundance: NA
v_gene: TRBV9
j_gene: TRBJ2-1
d_gene: TRBD2
CDR3nt: TGTGCCAGCAGCGTAGGGGTAGCGGGAGGTTCCTACAATGAGCAGTTCTTC
CDR3aa: CASSVGVAGGSYNEQFF

abundance: NA
v_gene: TRBV11-2
j_gene: TRBJ1-1
d_gene: NA
CDR3nt: TGTGCCAGCAGCTTTACAGACGGGGCTGAAGCTTTCTTT
CDR3aa: CASSFTDGAEAFF

abundance: NA
v_gene: TRBV30
j_gene: TRBJ2-3
d_gene: NA
CDR3nt: TGTGCCTGGAGTGGGGCAGGTCGAGATACGCAGTATTTT
CDR3aa: CAWSGAGRDTQYF

abundance: NA
v_gene: TRBV4-2
j_gene: TRBJ2-2
d_gene: TRBD1
CDR3nt: TGTGCCAGCAGCTATATGACAGGGGAGAACACCGGGGAGCTGTTTTTT
CDR3aa: CASSYMTGENTGELFF

abundance: few
v_gene: TRBV7-9
j_gene: TRBJ1-4
d_gene: TRBD1
CDR3nt: TGTGCCAGCAGCTCCCAGACAGGGGGATATGAAAAACTGTTTTTT
CDR3aa: CASSSQTGGYEKLFF

abundance: NA
v_gene: TRBV28
j_gene: TRBJ2-2
d_gene: NA
CDR3nt: TGTGCCAGCAGACCCCGGGGTGGCGGGACCGGGGAGCTGTTTTTT
CDR3aa: CASRPRGGGTGELFF

abundance: few
v_gene: TRBV25-1
j_gene: TRBJ1-1
d_gene: TRBD1
CDR3nt: TGTGCCAGCAGTGGGGACAGGGGTGAAGCTTTCTTT
CDR3aa: CASSGDRGEAFF

abundance: NA
v_gene: TRBV6-5
j_gene: TRBJ2-7
d_gene: NA
CDR3nt: TGTGCCAGCAGTCCACAGGGCTACGAGCAGTACTTC
CDR3aa: CASSPQGYEQYF

abundance: once
v_gene: TRBV7-8
j_gene: TRBJ1-2
d_gene: TRBD1
CDR3nt: TGTGCCAGCAGCAAGAACAGGGGTGACGATGGCTACACCTTC
CDR3aa: CASSKNRGDDGYTF

abundance: NA
v_gene: TRBV27
j_gene: TRBJ2-3
d_gene: NA
CDR3nt: TGTGCCAGCAGTTTAACCCTAGCCTCTAGCACAGATACGCAGTATTTT
CDR3aa: CASSLTLASSTDTQYF

abundance: NA
v_gene: TRBV11-2
j_gene: TRBJ2-2
d_gene: TRBD2
CDR3nt: TGTGCCAGCAGCCCCCAGACCGGGGGGGCCTCGGGGGAGCTGTTTTTT
CDR3aa: CASSPQTGGASGELFF

abundance: NA
v_gene: TRBV6-5
j_gene: TRBJ1-6
d_gene: NA
CDR3nt: TGTGCCAGCAGTTACTCGTATGCCGGGGATTCACCCCTCCACTTT
CDR3aa: CASSYSYAGDSPLHF

abundance: few
v_gene: TRBV7-4
j_gene: TRBJ1-1
d_gene: NA
CDR3nt: TGTGCCAGCAACACTAGGAACACTGAAGCTTTCTTT
CDR3aa: CASNTRNTEAFF

abundance: NA
v_gene: TRBV28
j_gene: TRBJ2-7
d_gene: NA
CDR3nt: TGTGCCAGCAGTCGTACTAACGAGCAGTACTTC
CDR3aa: CASSRTNEQYF

abundance: NA
v_gene: TRBV6-5
j_gene: TRBJ1-2
d_gene: TRBD1
CDR3nt: TGTGCCAGCTCGATGGGGACAGCTTATGGCTACACCTTC
CDR3aa: CASSMGTAYGYTF

abundance: few
v_gene: TRBV5-1
j_gene: TRBJ2-5
d_gene: TRBD1
CDR3nt: TGCGCCAGCACAACCGGGACAGTGGGAGAGACCCAGTACTTC
CDR3aa: CASTTGTVGETQYF

abundance: NA
v_gene: TRBV18
j_gene: TRBJ1-2
d_gene: NA
CDR3nt: TGTGCCAGCTCAACGCCCCGAGCCCTAGCTAACTATGGCTACACCTTC
CDR3aa: CASSTPRALANYGYTF

abundance: NA
v_gene: TRBV13
j_gene: TRBJ2-4
d_gene: NA
CDR3nt: TGTGCCAGCAGCCCCTCGGGTCAAGGATTAGCCAAAAACATTCAGTACTTC
CDR3aa: CASSPSGQGLAKNIQYF

abundance: NA
v_gene: TRBV7-2
j_gene: TRBJ2-2
d_gene: NA
CDR3nt: TGTGCCAGCAGTCTACGGGGGAACAGCGGGGAGCTGTTTTTT
CDR3aa: CASSLRGNSGELFF

abundance: NA
v_gene: TRBV11-2
j_gene: TRBJ2-7
d_gene: TRBD2
CDR3nt: TGTGCCAGCAGCTTGAGGGACTACCACGAGCAGTACTTC
CDR3aa: CASSLRDYHEQYF

abundance: NA
v_gene: TRBV7-9
j_gene: TRBJ2-3
d_gene: NA
CDR3nt: TGTGCCAGCAGCTTGGCAGGGGCTGGCACAGATACGCAGTATTTT
CDR3aa: CASSLAGAGTDTQYF

abundance: once
v_gene: TRBV12-5
j_gene: TRBJ1-2
d_gene: TRBD1
CDR3nt: TGTGCTAGTGGAGGACAGGGGGGGAACTATGGCTACACCTTC
CDR3aa: CASGGQGGNYGYTF

abundance: NA
v_gene: TRBV7-9
j_gene: TRBJ2-3
d_gene: TRBD2
CDR3nt: TGTGCCAGCAGCTTACTAGCGGGGGGGCAAGATACGCAGTATTTT
CDR3aa: CASSLLAGGQDTQYF

abundance: NA
v_gene: TRBV7-2
j_gene: TRBJ2-7
d_gene: TRBD1
CDR3nt: TGTGCCAGCAGCCGGGACAGGCATGCAGAGCAGTACTTC
CDR3aa: CASSRDRHAEQYF

abundance: NA
v_gene: TRBV5-1
j_gene: TRBJ2-2
d_gene: TRBD2
CDR3nt: TGCGCCAGCAGCGCGAACGGACTAGCGGGACCCGGGGAGCTGTTTTTT
CDR3aa: CASSANGLAGPGELFF

abundance: NA
v_gene: TRBV10-3
j_gene: TRBJ2-7
d_gene: TRBD1
CDR3nt: TGTGCCATCAGCGGGGGACAGGGGGAGAAATACGAGCAGTACTTC
CDR3aa: CAISGGQGEKYEQYF

abundance: once
v_gene: TRBV2
j_gene: TRBJ2-7
d_gene: NA
CDR3nt: TGTGCCAGCAGTGAAGCGTCTCGGTGGGACACCACCTACGAGCAGTACTTC
CDR3aa: CASSEASRWDTTYEQYF

abundance: NA
v_gene: TRBV19
j_gene: TRBJ1-1
d_gene: NA
CDR3nt: TGTGCCAGTAGTATTATCCACTCAATGAGGATGAACACTGAAGCTTTCTTT
CDR3aa: CASSIIHSMRMNTEAFF

abundance: NA
v_gene: TRBV5-1
j_gene: TRBJ2-1
d_gene: TRBD1
CDR3nt: TGCGCCAGCAGACTGACCGGGACAGGGGCCAATGAGCAGTTCTTC
CDR3aa: CASRLTGTGANEQFF

abundance: NA
v_gene: TRBV4-1
j_gene: TRBJ2-7
d_gene: NA
CDR3nt: TGCGCCAGCAGCCAAGATTCAACAGGTGGGTACGAGCAGTACTTC
CDR3aa: CASSQDSTGGYEQYF